This entry concerns a single T cell receptor (beta chain). CDR3 length: 16 residues. V lost 5 bases and J lost 5; bases outside the gene matches: 11. Germline-derived CDR1 and CDR2 are SGHVT and SQSDAQ. This sample was taken from a study of T cell changes during pregnancy in multiple sclerosis. The assay was immunoSEQ multiplex PCR, and TCRdb's table has in-frame clones only and misses some. The data show 100,000 or so clones, 94% seen once. The TCR sequence derives from a female donor with multiple sclerosis, enrolled in a pregnancy study. The sequencing here drew on peripheral blood, taken before pregnancy. This chain joins TRBV7-4 and TRBJ1-5; 8 positions agree with TRBD1. DNA of the CDR3: TGTGCCAGCAGCGACGACCATACAGGGGGAGATCAGCCCCAGCATTTT. Protein product: CASSDDHTGGDQPQHF.